This T cell receptor (beta chain) is from a study of tumor-infiltrating lymphocytes in primary liver carcinoma. Unsorted bulk tissue, about 17-33 mg of it, served as the source for co-extraction of RNA and DNA. The CDR3 spans 14 residues. Germline lookup yields CDR1 SGHKS and CDR2 YYEKEE (reference sequence). The ends were cut back, 7 bases at V and 6 bases at J, with 17 bases in the middle. Starting material of roughly 0.45 ug total RNA yielded TCR beta cDNA via a constant-region primer. Each TCR beta library was derived from three nested multiplex PCR rounds that employed slightly modified ARM-PCR. The first two PCR rounds, approximately 11 cycles each, used TRBV1-TRBV30 forward primers and a C-beta reverse primer. Via MiXCR, TCRdb re-called the multiplex PCR reads, giving one row per CDR3 protein. Of approximately 37,000 distinct CDR3 sequences in the sample, roughly 75% are singletons; the top ten hold 37%.

The sequence was obtained from a man in his forties with primary liver carcinoma and hepatitis B virus infection. The sample taken for sequencing was tumor-adjacent normal liver tissue. This chain links TRBV5-5 with TRBJ1-5; D remains ambiguous. CDR3 amino acids: CASHREGLPQPQHF. The CDR3 DNA reads TGTGCCAGCCACCGGGAGGGCCTACCTCAGCCCCAGCATTTT.